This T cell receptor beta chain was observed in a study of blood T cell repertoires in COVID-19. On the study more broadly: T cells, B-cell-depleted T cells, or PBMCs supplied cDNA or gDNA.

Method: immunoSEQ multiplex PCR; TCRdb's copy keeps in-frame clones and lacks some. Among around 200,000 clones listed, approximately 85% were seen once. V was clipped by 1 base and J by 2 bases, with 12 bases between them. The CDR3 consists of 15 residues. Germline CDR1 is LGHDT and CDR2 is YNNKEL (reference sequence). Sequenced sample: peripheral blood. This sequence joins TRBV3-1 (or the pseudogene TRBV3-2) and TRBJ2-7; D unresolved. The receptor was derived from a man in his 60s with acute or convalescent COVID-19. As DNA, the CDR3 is TGTGCCAGCAGCCAAGTCGGCAGCGTAGCCTACGAGCAGTACTTC. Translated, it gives CASSQVGSVAYEQYF.